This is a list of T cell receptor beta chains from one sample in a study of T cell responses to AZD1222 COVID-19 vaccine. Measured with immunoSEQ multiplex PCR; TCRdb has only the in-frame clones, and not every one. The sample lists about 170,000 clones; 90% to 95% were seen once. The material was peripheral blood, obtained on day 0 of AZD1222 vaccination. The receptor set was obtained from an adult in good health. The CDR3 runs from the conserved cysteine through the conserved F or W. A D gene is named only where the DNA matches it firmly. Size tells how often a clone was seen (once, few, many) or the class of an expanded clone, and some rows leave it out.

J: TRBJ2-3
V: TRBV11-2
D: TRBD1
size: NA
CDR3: CASSPMDRPQDTQYF
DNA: TGTGCCAGCAGCCCTATGGACAGGCCACAAGATACGCAGTATTTT

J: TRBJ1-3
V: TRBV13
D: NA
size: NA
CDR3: CASSEGATGNTIYF
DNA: TGTGCCAGCAGCGAGGGAGCAACTGGAAACACCATATATTTT

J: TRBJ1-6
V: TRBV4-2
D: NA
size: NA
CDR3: CASSQDQTAPTRNSPLHF
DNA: TGTGCCAGCAGCCAAGATCAGACGGCCCCAACCAGGAATTCACCCCTCCACTTT

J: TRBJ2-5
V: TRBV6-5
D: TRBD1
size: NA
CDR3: CASSYRPGQGLETQYF
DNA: TGTGCCAGCAGTTACCGGCCGGGACAGGGTTTGGAGACCCAGTACTTC

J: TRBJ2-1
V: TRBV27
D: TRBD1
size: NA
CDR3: CASSRQLSTGSYNEQFF
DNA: TGTGCCAGCTCCCGCCAACTCTCGACAGGGAGCTACAATGAGCAGTTCTTC

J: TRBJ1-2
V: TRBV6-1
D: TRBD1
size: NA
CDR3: CASSDVSTGQGYGYTF
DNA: TGTGCCAGCAGTGACGTCAGCACAGGACAGGGTTATGGCTACACCTTC

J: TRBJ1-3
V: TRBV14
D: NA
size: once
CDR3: CASSQWISGNTIYF
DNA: TGTGCCAGCAGCCAATGGATCTCTGGAAACACCATATATTTT

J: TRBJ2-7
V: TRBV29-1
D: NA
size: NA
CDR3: CSVYLPLSREQYF
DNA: TGCAGCGTTTATTTACCCCTATCGAGAGAGCAGTACTTC

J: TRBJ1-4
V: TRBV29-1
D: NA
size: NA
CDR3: CSGGRQYKVEKLFF
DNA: TGCAGCGGGGGAAGACAGTACAAGGTTGAAAAACTGTTTTTT

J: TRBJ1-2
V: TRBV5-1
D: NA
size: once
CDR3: CASSLALGSNYGYTF
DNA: TGCGCCAGCAGCTTGGCACTGGGGTCCAACTATGGCTACACCTTC

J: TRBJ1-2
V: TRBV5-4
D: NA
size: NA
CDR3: CASSLTVEPGYTF
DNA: TGTGCCAGCAGCTTGACCGTGGAACCAGGCTACACCTTC

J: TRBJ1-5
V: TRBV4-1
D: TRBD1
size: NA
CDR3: CASSPSWTGRNQPQHF
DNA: TGCGCCAGCAGCCCTTCCTGGACAGGTCGAAATCAGCCCCAGCATTTT

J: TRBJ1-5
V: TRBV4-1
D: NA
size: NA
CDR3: CASTLGPGANQPQHF
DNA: TGCGCCAGCACCTTAGGGCCGGGAGCTAATCAGCCCCAGCATTTT

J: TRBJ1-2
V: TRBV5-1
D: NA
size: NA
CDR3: CASSGDTYGYTF
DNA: TGCGCCAGCAGCGGGGACACCTATGGCTACACCTTC

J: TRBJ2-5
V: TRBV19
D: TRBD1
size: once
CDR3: CASSFVPGQGETQYF
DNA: TGTGCCAGTAGTTTCGTCCCGGGACAGGGAGAGACCCAGTACTTC

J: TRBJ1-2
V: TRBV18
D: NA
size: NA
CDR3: CASSPRTASGYTF
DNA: TGTGCCAGCTCACCAAGGACCGCTTCTGGCTACACCTTC

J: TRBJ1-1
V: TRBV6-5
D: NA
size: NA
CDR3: CASSYVMGGTEAFF
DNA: TGTGCCAGCAGTTACGTTATGGGGGGCACTGAAGCTTTCTTT

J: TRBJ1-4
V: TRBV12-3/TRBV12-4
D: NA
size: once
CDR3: CASRINEKLFF
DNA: TGTGCCAGCAGAATAAATGAAAAACTGTTTTTT

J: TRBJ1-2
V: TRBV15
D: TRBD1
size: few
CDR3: CATSRAGRGRWDGYTF
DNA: TGTGCCACCAGCAGAGCGGGCAGGGGGCGATGGGATGGCTACACCTTC

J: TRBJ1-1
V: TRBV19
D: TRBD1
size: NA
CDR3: CASVQGKTEAFF
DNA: TGTGCCAGCGTACAGGGGAAAACTGAAGCTTTCTTT

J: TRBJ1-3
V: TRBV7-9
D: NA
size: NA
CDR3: CASSKAPRQRSGNTIYF
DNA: TGTGCCAGCAGCAAAGCCCCCCGACAGCGATCTGGAAACACCATATATTTT

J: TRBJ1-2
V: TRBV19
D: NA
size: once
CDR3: CASSPPTPSYGYTF
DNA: TGTGCCAGTAGTCCACCGACACCTTCCTATGGCTACACCTTC

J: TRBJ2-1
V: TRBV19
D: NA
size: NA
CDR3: CASSMHYDHFVF
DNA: TGTGCCAGTAGTATGCACTACGATCATTTTGTCTTC

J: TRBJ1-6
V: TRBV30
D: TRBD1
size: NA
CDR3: CAWGTGRNSPLHF
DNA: TGTGCCTGGGGGACAGGGAGAAATTCACCCCTCCACTTT

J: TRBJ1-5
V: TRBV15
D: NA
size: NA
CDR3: CATSRVTGPNQPQHF
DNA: TGTGCCACCAGCAGGGTAACAGGCCCCAATCAGCCCCAGCATTTT

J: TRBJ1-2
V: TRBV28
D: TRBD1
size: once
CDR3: CASRGTGGYYGYTF
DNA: TGTGCCAGCAGGGGGACAGGGGGTTACTATGGCTACACCTTC

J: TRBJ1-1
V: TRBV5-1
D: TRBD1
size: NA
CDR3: CASSGQVNTEAFF
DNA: TGCGCCAGCTCTGGACAGGTGAACACTGAAGCTTTCTTT

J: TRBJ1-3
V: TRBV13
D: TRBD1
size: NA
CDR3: CASSLDRAKNTIYF
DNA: TGTGCCAGCAGCCTCGACAGGGCCAAAAACACCATATATTTT

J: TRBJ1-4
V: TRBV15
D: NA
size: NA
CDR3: CATSRDSATNEKLFF
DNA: TGTGCCACCAGCCGGGATAGCGCAACTAATGAAAAACTGTTTTTT

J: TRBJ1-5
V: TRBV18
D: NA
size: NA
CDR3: CASSPLVENQPQHF
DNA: TGTGCCAGCTCACCTTTAGTCGAGAATCAGCCCCAGCATTTT

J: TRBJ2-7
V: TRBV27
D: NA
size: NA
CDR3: CASSLGRSYEQYF
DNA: TGTGCCAGCAGTTTGGGCAGGTCCTACGAGCAGTACTTC

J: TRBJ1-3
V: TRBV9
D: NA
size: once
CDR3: CASSLGESGNTIYF
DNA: TGTGCCAGCAGCCTTGGAGAATCTGGAAACACCATATATTTT

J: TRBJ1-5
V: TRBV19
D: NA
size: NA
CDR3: CASSISANQPQHF
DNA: TGTGCCAGTAGTATTTCAGCGAATCAGCCCCAGCATTTT

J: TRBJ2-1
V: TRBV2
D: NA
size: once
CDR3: CASSRYNEQFF
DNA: TGTGCCAGCAGCAGATACAATGAGCAGTTCTTC

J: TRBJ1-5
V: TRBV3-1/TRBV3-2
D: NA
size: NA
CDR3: CASSQSQHNQPQHF
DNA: TGTGCCAGCAGCCAGTCCCAGCACAATCAGCCCCAGCATTTT

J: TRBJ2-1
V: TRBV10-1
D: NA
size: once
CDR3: CASSELRAGEQFF
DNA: TGCGCCAGCAGTGAGTTAAGAGCTGGTGAGCAGTTCTTC

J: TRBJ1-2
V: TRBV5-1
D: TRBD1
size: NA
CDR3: CASSSRQGDGYTF
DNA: TGCGCCAGCAGTTCTAGACAGGGCGATGGCTACACCTTC

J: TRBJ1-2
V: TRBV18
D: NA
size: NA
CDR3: CASSPSGGVYGYTF
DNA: TGTGCCAGCTCACCATCTGGGGGGGTCTATGGCTACACCTTC

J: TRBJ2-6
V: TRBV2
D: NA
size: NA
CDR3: CASSEAVSGSGANVLTF
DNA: TGTGCCAGCAGTGAAGCGGTGAGCGGCTCTGGGGCCAACGTCCTGACTTTC

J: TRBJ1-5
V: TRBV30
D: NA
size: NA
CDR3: CAWRPGTLTQPQHF
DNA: TGTGCCTGGAGACCCGGGACTTTGACTCAGCCCCAGCATTTT

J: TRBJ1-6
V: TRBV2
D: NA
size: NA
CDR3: CAIGGGPSRNSPLHF
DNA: TGTGCCATCGGCGGAGGACCTTCAAGAAATTCACCCCTCCACTTT

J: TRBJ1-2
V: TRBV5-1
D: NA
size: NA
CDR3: CASSPYRADGYTF
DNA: TGCGCCAGCAGCCCCTATCGGGCAGATGGCTACACCTTC

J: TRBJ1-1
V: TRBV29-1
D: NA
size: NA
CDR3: CSVDSARNTEAFF
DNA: TGCAGCGTTGATTCGGCCAGAAACACTGAAGCTTTCTTT

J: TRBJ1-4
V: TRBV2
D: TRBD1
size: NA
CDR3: CASTRGTASNEKLFF
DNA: TGTGCCAGCACCCGCGGGACAGCTTCTAATGAAAAACTGTTTTTT

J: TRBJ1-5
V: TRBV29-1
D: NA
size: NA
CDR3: CSVGSSGQPQHF
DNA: TGCAGCGTTGGCTCATCGGGGCAGCCCCAGCATTTT

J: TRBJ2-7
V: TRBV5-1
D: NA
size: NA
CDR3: CASSSWDEYEQYF
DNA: TGCGCCAGCAGCTCCTGGGACGAGTACGAGCAGTACTTC

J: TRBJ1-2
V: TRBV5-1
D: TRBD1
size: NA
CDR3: CASRTGDRVDYGYTF
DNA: TGCGCCAGCAGAACGGGGGACAGGGTCGATTATGGCTACACCTTC